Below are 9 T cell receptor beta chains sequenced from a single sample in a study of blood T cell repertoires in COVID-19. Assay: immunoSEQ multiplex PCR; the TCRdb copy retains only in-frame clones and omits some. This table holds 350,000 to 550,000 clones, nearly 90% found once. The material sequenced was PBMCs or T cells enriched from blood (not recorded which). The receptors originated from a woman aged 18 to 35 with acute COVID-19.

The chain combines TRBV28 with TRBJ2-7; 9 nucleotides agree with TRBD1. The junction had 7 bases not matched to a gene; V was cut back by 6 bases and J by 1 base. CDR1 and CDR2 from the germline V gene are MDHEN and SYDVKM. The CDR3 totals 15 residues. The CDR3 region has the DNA TGTGCCAGCAGCGTAGGGACAGGGTGGTCCTACGAGCAGTACTTC. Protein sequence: CASSVGTGWSYEQYF.

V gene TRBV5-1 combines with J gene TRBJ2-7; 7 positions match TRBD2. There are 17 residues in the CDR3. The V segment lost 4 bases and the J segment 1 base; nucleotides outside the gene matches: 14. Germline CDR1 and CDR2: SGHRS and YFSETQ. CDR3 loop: CASSAGGRLVSSYEQYF. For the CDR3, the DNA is TGCGCCAGCAGCGCCGGGGGGAGACTAGTAAGTTCCTACGAGCAGTACTTC.

The DNA of the CDR3 is TGTGCCAGCAGTGAGACTAGCGGGAGAGTTTACGAGCAGTACTTC. Translation gives CASSETSGRVYEQYF. J is TRBJ2-7 and V is TRBV25-1; TRBD2 matches at 12 bases. The germline V gene encodes CDR1 MGHDK and CDR2 SYGVNS. This CDR3 is 15 amino acids long. The V gene end was trimmed by 3 bases and the J gene end by 4 bases; junction bases not matched to a gene: 4.

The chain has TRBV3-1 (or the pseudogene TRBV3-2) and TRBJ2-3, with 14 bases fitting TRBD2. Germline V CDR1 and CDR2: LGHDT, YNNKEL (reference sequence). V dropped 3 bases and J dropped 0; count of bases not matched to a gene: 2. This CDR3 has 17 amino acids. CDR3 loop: CASSQTSGRASTDTQYF. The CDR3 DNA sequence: TGTGCCAGCAGCCAGACTAGCGGGAGGGCCAGCACAGATACGCAGTATTTT.

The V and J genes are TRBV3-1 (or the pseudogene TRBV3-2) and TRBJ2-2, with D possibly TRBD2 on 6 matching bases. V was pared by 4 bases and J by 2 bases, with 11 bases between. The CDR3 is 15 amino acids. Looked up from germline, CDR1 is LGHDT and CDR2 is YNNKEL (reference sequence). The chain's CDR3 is CASSPGTYNTGELFF. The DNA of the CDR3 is TGTGCCAGCAGCCCCGGGACTTATAACACCGGGGAGCTGTTTTTT.

DNA of the CDR3: TGTGCCAGCTCGGAGAGGACAGTTGCAACTAATGAAAAACTGTTTTTT. Its protein is CASSERTVATNEKLFF. The chain recombines TRBV18 with TRBJ1-4, with D perhaps TRBD1 (6 bases). The CDR3 is made up of 16 amino acids. Germline CDR1 KGHSH, CDR2 LQKENI. Trimming took off 6 bases at V and 0 bases at J, with 14 bases between the two ends.

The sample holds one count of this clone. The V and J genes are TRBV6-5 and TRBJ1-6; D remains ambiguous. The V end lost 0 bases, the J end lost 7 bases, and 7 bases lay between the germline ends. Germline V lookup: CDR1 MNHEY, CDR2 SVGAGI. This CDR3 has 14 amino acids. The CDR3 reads CASSYSTENSPLHF. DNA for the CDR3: TGTGCCAGCAGTTACTCTACTGAGAATTCACCCCTCCACTTT.

CDR3 nucleotide sequence: TGTGCCAGCAGCGAAGGACAGCGGCGGTACCAAGAGACCCAGTACTTC. Amino acids: CASSEGQRRYQETQYF. This chain joins TRBV5-5 and TRBJ2-5; a weak D match, TRBD1 (6 bases). Trimming took off 4 bases at V and 0 bases at J, with 16 bases between the two ends. Germline-derived CDR1 and CDR2 are SGHKS and YYEKEE (reference sequence). This CDR3 has 16 residues. Full variable domain (outside the CDR3, taken from reference TRBV5-5 and TRBJ2-5): DAGVTQSPTHLIKTRGQQVTLRCSPISGHKSVSWYQQVLGQGPQFIFQYYEKEERGRGNFPDRFSARQFPNYSSELNVNALLLGDSALYLCASSEGQRRYQETQYFGPGTRLLVL.

CDR3 nucleotide sequence: TGTGCCAGCAGCGCAAGGGGGCTTGTGGCTCAGCCCCAGCATTTT. It encodes CASSARGLVAQPQHF. The V gene is TRBV9, the J gene TRBJ1-5, with 7 bases fitting TRBD1. V shed 3 bases and J 6 bases; nucleotides not matched to a gene: 9. CDR3 size: 15 residues. Per the germline V gene, CDR1 is SGDLS and CDR2 is YYNGEE.